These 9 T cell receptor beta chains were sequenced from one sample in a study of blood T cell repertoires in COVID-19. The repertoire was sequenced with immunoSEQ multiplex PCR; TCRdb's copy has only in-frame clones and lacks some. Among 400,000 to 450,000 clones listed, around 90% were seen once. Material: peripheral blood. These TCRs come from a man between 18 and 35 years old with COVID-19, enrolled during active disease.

The CDR3 bases are TGTGCCAGCAGCTTAGGGACAGGGGGATTGAACGAGCAGTACTTC. The encoded protein is CASSLGTGGLNEQYF. V usage is TRBV7-2 and J usage is TRBJ2-7; 10 positions match TRBD1. This CDR3 comprises 15 residues. CDR1 and CDR2 from the germline V gene are SGHTA and FQGNSA. Losses at the gene ends were 1 base for V and 5 bases for J; bases not matched to a gene: 5. The full variable domain, in which reference TRBV7-2 and TRBJ2-7 provide the parts outside the CDR3, is GAGVSQSPSNKVTEKGKDVELRCDPISGHTALYWYRQSLGQGLEFLIYFQGNSAPDKSGLPSDRFSAERTGGSVSTLTIQRTQQEDSAVYLCASSLGTGGLNEQYFGPGTRLTVT.

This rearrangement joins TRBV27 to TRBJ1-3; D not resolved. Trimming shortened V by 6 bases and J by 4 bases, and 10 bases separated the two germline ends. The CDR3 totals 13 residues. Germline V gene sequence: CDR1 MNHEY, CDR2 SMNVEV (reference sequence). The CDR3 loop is CASRNIAGNTIYF. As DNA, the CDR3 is TGTGCCAGCAGGAACATCGCCGGAAACACCATATATTTT.

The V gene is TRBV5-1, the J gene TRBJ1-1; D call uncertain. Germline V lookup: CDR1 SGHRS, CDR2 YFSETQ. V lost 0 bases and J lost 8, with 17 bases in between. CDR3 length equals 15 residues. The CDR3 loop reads CASSLGVSTGIEAFF. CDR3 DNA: TGCGCCAGCAGCTTGGGGGTGTCGACCGGGATCGAAGCTTTCTTT.

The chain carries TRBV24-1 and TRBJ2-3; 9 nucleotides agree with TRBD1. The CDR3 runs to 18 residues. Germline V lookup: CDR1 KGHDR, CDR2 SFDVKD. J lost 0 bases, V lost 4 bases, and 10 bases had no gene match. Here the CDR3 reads CATSETPGTGRSTDTQYF. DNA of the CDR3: TGTGCCACCAGTGAAACACCAGGGACAGGGCGAAGCACAGATACGCAGTATTTT.

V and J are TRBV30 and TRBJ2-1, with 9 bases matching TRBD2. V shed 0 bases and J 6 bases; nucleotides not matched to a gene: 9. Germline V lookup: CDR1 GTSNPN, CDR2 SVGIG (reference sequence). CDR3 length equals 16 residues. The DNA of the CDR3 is TGTGCCTGGAGTGTGTGGTTGGCGGGAGGGCTCAATGAGCAGTTCTTC. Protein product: CAWSVWLAGGLNEQFF.

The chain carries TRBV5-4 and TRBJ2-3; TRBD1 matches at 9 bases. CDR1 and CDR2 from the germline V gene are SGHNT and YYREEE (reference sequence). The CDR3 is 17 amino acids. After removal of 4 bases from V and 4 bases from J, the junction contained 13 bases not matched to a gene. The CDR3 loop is CASSQLGQGTLADTQYF. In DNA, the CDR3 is TGTGCCAGCAGCCAGCTCGGACAGGGGACTCTCGCAGATACGCAGTATTTT. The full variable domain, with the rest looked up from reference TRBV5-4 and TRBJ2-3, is ETGVTQSPTHLIKTRGQQVTLRCSSQSGHNTVSWYQQALGQGPQFIFQYYREEENGRGNFPPRFSGLQFPNYSSELNVNALELDDSALYLCASSQLGQGTLADTQYFGPGTRLTVL.

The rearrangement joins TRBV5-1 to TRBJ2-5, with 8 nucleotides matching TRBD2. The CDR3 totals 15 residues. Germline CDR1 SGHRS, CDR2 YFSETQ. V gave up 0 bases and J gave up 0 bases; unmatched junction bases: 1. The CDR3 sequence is CASSLASGYQETQYF. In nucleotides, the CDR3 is TGCGCCAGCAGCTTGGCTAGCGGGTACCAAGAGACCCAGTACTTC.

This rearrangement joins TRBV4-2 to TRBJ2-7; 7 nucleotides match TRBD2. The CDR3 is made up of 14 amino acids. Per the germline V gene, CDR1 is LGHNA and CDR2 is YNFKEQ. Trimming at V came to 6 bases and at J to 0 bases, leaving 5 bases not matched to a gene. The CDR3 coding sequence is TGTGCCAGCAGTGTCGGGGGGTCCTCCTACGAGCAGTACTTC. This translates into CASSVGGSSYEQYF.

Here the CDR3 reads CVRSARGAPGEQYF. The CDR3 DNA reads TGTGTCAGAAGCGCCAGGGGGGCCCCCGGCGAGCAGTACTTC. V usage is TRBV7-5 and J usage is TRBJ2-7; the table names TRBD1, a call not compared with the DNA. TRBV7-5 is recorded as a pseudogene. This CDR3 region has 14 residues.